This T cell receptor (beta chain) was found in a study of blood T cell repertoires in COVID-19. Study-level information: In each case, the material was cDNA or gDNA derived from T cells, B-cell-depleted T cells, or PBMCs.

Original methodology: Nucleated cell number was recorded as an estimate derived from reference gene primer amplification. The method was immunoSEQ multiplex PCR; TCRdb's version includes in-frame clones alone and lacks a portion of them. V, J and clone size are taken as reported in that table, and D and trimming were inferred from the DNA itself. The table records roughly 160,000 clones, approximately 84% of them present only once. Germline CDR1 reads SEHNR; CDR2 reads FQNEAQ (reference sequence). V was pared by 0 bases and J by 7 bases, with 7 bases between. The CDR3 sequence is 12 residues long. All recovered Cohort 3 donors got two negative PCRs, got clearance, or saw symptom resolution.

The chain has TRBV7-9 and TRBJ2-7; a weak D match, TRBD1 (5 bases). This TCR was recovered from a woman aged 50 to 65 who had recovered from COVID-19. Source material: PBMCs or T cells enriched from blood (not recorded which). CDR3 sequence (DNA): TGTGCCAGCAGCTTAGCGGACAAGGAGCAGTACTTC. Amino acid sequence: CASSLADKEQYF.